Listed here are 25 T cell receptor beta chains from one sample, sequenced in a study of post-analysis software for immune sequencing data. Whole-study results and caveats: There were a handful of TRBV segments more frequent in patients than controls, and TRBV5-6, TRBV5-1 and TRBV20-1 were among them.

Prepared TCR beta cDNA libraries contained unique molecular identifiers. TCRdb reprocessed the PCR reads via MiXCR and lists one record per CDR3 protein. This table has about 260,000 distinct CDR3 sequences, about 40% appearing once. The antigens for these receptors are not known. Sequenced material: blood. The receptors were gathered from a girl between 10 and 17 years old with multiple sclerosis.

This clonotype was found many times. This chain links TRBV7-2 with TRBJ2-3; D may be TRBD2 (5 bases). CDR3 length: 16 amino acids. The ends were cut back, 4 bases at V and 8 bases at J, with 22 bases in the middle. Germline CDR1 reads SGHTA; CDR2 reads FQGNSA. Written as DNA, the CDR3 is TGTGCCAGCAGCTCCCGAGCTAGCTTCTCCCCCGGTACGCAGTATTTT. This translates into CASSSRASFSPGTQYF.

This clonotype was counted a single time. At one boundary the junction diverges from the germline segment, which might be a read error. In nucleotides, the CDR3 is TGCGCCAGCAGAACCGGGATAGTCACTGGGGCCAACGTCCTAACTTTC. As protein: CASRTGIVTGANVLTF. The genes are TRBV5-1 and TRBJ2-6; D tentatively reads TRBD1 or TRBD2 (5 bases each). CDR1 is SGHRS, CDR2 YFSETQ, per germline. CDR3 length: 16 residues.

As concerns this clonotype: One base away lies a much larger clone, so this may be a sequencing read error. The V gene is TRBV5-5, the J gene TRBJ1-2, with 8 nucleotides matching TRBD1. The CDR3 extends over 18 amino acids. Trimming took 0 bases from V and 6 from J; bases not matched to a gene: 16. From germline, CDR1 is SGHKS and CDR2 YYEKEE (reference sequence). CDR3 sequence (DNA): TGTGCCAGCAGCTTGGCCGGGACAGGTAACTGGGGCCAAAATGGCTACACCTTC. Protein product: CASSLAGTGNWGQNGYTF.

This clonotype came up a few times. The CDR3 bases are TGTGCCAGCAGTGACAGGGGGGAGCTGTTTTTT. Its translation is CASSDRGELFF. This sequence joins TRBV12-3 or TRBV12-4 and TRBJ2-2; TRBD1 might be the D (6 bases). The CDR3 runs to 11 residues. Trimming cost V 5 bases and J 8 bases, with 6 bases left between them.

The chain is built from TRBV7-3 and TRBJ2-3; 8 nucleotides align to TRBD2. The V gene's germline CDR1 is SGHTA and CDR2 FQGTGA. The J segment lost 2 bases and the V segment lost 2 bases, leaving 6 bases of the junction unmatched. The CDR3 is 16 amino acids. This CDR3 reads CASSLRGGVSTDTQYF. The CDR3 DNA is TGTGCCAGCAGCTTACGGGGGGGCGTCTCCACAGATACGCAGTATTTT.

In this sample, this clonotype turned up a few times. The V and J genes are TRBV6-1 and TRBJ1-1; D unresolved. V was shortened by 9 bases and J by 6 bases, with 11 bases between the two germline ends. Germline V gene data show CDR1 as MNHNS and CDR2 as SASEGT. The CDR3 sequence is 11 residues long. CDR3 loop: CASKAGAEAFF. The CDR3 DNA sequence: TGTGCCAGTAAAGCGGGCGCTGAAGCTTTCTTT.

V is TRBV5-6 and J is TRBJ2-2; TRBD2 is a possible D gene (6 bases). CDR3 size: 15 residues. V was clipped by 6 bases and J by 2 bases, with 14 bases between them. Per germline, CDR1 SGHDT and CDR2 YYEEEE. CDR3 in DNA: TGTGCCAGCATCCTCCGGGGGTTCAACACCGGGGAGCTGTTTTTT. It yields the protein CASILRGFNTGELFF.

This clonotype was counted ten times or more. V usage is TRBV20-1 and J usage is TRBJ2-1; D may be TRBD2 (5 bases). Germline V gives CDR1 DFQATT, CDR2 SNEGSKA (reference sequence). Trimming shortened V by 4 bases and J by 6 bases, and 13 bases separated the two germline ends. This CDR3 region has 13 residues. In nucleotides, the CDR3 is TGCAGTGCTATGCGGGCCTCCATCAATGAGCAGTTCTTC. It is translated as CSAMRASINEQFF.

This clonotype came up many times. V and J are TRBV5-1 and TRBJ1-1, with D tentatively TRBD1 (5 bases). V lost 4 bases to trimming and J lost 7 bases, with 11 bases between them. This CDR3 comprises 12 residues. Germline CDR1 SGHRS, CDR2 YFSETQ. The chain's CDR3 is CASSGRDHEAFF. The CDR3 DNA follows: TGCGCCAGCAGCGGCCGGGACCATGAAGCTTTCTTT.

On this clonotype: Just one base apart from a much larger clone, this may be a read error. The J gene is TRBJ2-1, the V gene TRBV12-3 or TRBV12-4; TRBD1 matches 7 bases. This CDR3 is built from 13 residues. Unmatched junction bases numbered 4, after V lost 3 bases and J lost 8 bases. The CDR3 reads CASSFYRGHEQFF. The CDR3 DNA reads TGTGCCAGCAGTTTCTACAGGGGCCATGAGCAGTTCTTC.

This clonotype has ten or more counts. This clone may be a read error of a much larger clone one base away. The chain couples TRBV6-4 to TRBJ2-1; D call uncertain. The CDR3 length is 13 residues. The germline V gene encodes CDR1 MRHNA and CDR2 SNTAGT. The ends were cut back, 6 bases at V and 5 bases at J, with 11 bases in the middle. The CDR3 protein is CASRVRENNEQFF. DNA for the CDR3: TGTGCCAGCAGGGTGCGCGAGAACAATGAGCAGTTCTTC.

The chain uses TRBV11-2 and TRBJ2-1; TRBD2 might be the D (5 bases). The CDR3 is 19 residues long. Germline V gene data show CDR1 as SGHAT and CDR2 as FQNNGV. V dropped 1 base and J dropped 0 bases, with 19 bases sitting between them. The CDR3 DNA is TGTGCCAGCAGCTTAGGCGGGTTCGGATGGGTGAGCTCCTACAATGAGCAGTTCTTC. Amino acid sequence: CASSLGGFGWVSSYNEQFF.

There are many counts of this clonotype. V gene TRBV7-2 combines with J gene TRBJ2-1; tentatively, D is TRBD2 (5 bases). CDR1 SGHTA and CDR2 FQGNSA come from the germline V gene. CDR3 length: 15 amino acids. Trimming removed 0 bases from V and 4 bases from J, with 10 bases in between. DNA for the CDR3: TGTGCCAGCAGCTTAGCGTCTAGAGGGTACAATGAGCAGTTCTTC. Protein product: CASSLASRGYNEQFF.

The chain recombines TRBV5-5 with TRBJ1-1; 11 bases match TRBD1. The junction had 8 bases not matched to a gene; V was cut back by 5 bases and J by 5 bases. There are 15 residues in the CDR3. In germline, CDR1 is SGHKS, CDR2 YYEKEE (reference sequence). CDR3: CASSRGQGAFTEAFF. The CDR3 DNA reads as TGTGCCAGCAGTCGAGGACAGGGGGCTTTTACTGAAGCTTTCTTT.

With regard to this clonotype: A much larger clone lies a single base off, so this may be a read error. The CDR3 DNA reads as TGTGCCAGCAATTTCTCCGGCCAAGAGACCCAGTACTTC. Its translation is CASNFSGQETQYF. The chain carries TRBV12-3 or TRBV12-4 and TRBJ2-5, with no clear D. The CDR3 contains 13 residues. V was trimmed by 7 bases and J by 1 base, leaving 10 bases between them.

V usage is TRBV7-2 and J usage is TRBJ1-6; D remains ambiguous. The CDR3 sequence is 14 residues long. The germline V gene encodes CDR1 SGHTA and CDR2 FQGNSA. Trimming cost V 1 base and J 4 bases, with 5 bases left between them. CDR3 amino acids: CASSLGVYNSPLHF. CDR3 nucleotide sequence: TGTGCCAGCAGCTTAGGCGTTTATAATTCACCCCTCCACTTT.

This clonotype has only a few counts. The chain carries TRBV12-3 or TRBV12-4 and TRBJ1-1; TRBD1 might be the D (6 bases). The CDR3 extends over 15 amino acids. The germline V and J ends were trimmed by 5 bases and 3 bases, with 16 bases remaining between them. The CDR3 coding sequence is TGTGCCAGCAGTCCCCGACACAGGGCTGACACTGAAGCTTTCTTT. This gives the protein CASSPRHRADTEAFF.

J is TRBJ2-5 and V is TRBV28, with TRBD1 matching over 7 bases. Gene TRBJ2-7 matches the end of the DNA better, so the J call may be wrong. Germline loops: CDR1 MDHEN, CDR2 SYDVKM. There are 11 residues in the CDR3. The CDR3 DNA reads as TGTGCCAGTTGGGACAGCCGCGAGCAGTACTTC. Translated, it gives CASWDSREQYF.

This clonotype showed up just a few times. A much larger clone lies a single base off, so this may be a read error. The chain recombines TRBV10-3 with TRBJ2-1; possible D gene TRBD2, 5 bases. This CDR3 contains 13 residues. Germline CDR1 and CDR2: ENHRY and SYGVKD. V was shortened by 6 bases and J by 3 bases, with 9 bases between the two germline ends. The chain's CDR3 is CAIRDSDYNEQFF. CDR3 DNA sequence: TGTGCCATCAGGGACTCGGACTACAATGAGCAGTTCTTC.

The rearrangement joins TRBV3-1 to TRBJ1-4; D is perhaps TRBD1 (5 bases). Germline assignment: CDR1 LGHDT and CDR2 YNNKEL (reference sequence). Trimming shortened V by 2 bases and J by 3 bases, and 10 bases separated the two germline ends. This CDR3 contains 15 residues. The CDR3 reads CASSQRDVANEKLFF. CDR3 nucleotides: TGTGCCAGCAGCCAAAGGGACGTTGCTAATGAAAAACTGTTTTTT.

This clonotype came up many times. The rearrangement joins TRBV7-8 to TRBJ2-5; the D gene is possibly TRBD2 (5 bases). In germline, CDR1 is SGHVS, CDR2 FQNEAQ. V was clipped by 4 bases and J by 5 bases, with 14 bases between them. The CDR3 consists of 14 residues. In DNA, the CDR3 is TGTGCCAGCAGCTCAGCGACGGGGTGGGAGACCCAGTACTTC. This gives the protein CASSSATGWETQYF.

This clonotype was counted a single time. A much larger clone is a single base away; this may be a read error. The CDR3 is CSVGTGINQAQYF. CDR3 coding DNA: TGCAGCGTGGGGACAGGAATTAATCAGGCCCAGTATTTT. V is TRBV29-1 and J is TRBJ1-5, with 8 bases matching TRBD1. The DNA matches TRBJ2-3 better at its end, which makes the J call doubtful. Germline V gene sequence: CDR1 SQVTM, CDR2 ANQGSEA. CDR3 length equals 13 residues.

Ten or more counts support this clonotype. The chain uses TRBV3-1 and TRBJ1-2; 9 nucleotides line up with TRBD1. V dropped 8 bases and J dropped 3; count of bases not matched to a gene: 4. The CDR3 is made up of 13 amino acids. Germline assignment: CDR1 LGHDT and CDR2 YNNKEL (reference sequence). CDR3 nucleotide sequence: TGTGCCAGCGGAAGGACAGGGGACTATGGCTACACCTTC. Residues: CASGRTGDYGYTF.

This clonotype was recorded many times. This may stem from a read error, because a much larger clone lies one nucleotide away. The genes are TRBV11-2 and TRBJ2-1; D unclear. Trimming removed 5 bases from V and 3 bases from J, with 5 bases in between. CDR3 length equals 12 residues. Germline-derived CDR1 and CDR2 are SGHAT and FQNNGV. The CDR3 is CASSPNYNEQFF. DNA of the CDR3: TGTGCCAGCAGCCCCAACTACAATGAGCAGTTCTTC. Variable domain in full (rest from reference TRBV11-2 and TRBJ2-1): EAGVAQSPRYKIIEKRQSVAFWCNPISGHATLYWYQQILGQGPKLLIQFQNNGVVDDSQLPKDRFSAERLKGVDSTLKIQPAKLEDSAVYLCASSPNYNEQFFGPGTRLTVL.

The chain joins TRBV29-1 to TRBJ2-3, with 9 bases lining up with TRBD1. CDR3 size: 15 residues. Looked up from germline, CDR1 is SQVTM and CDR2 is ANQGSEA. The V segment lost 3 bases and the J segment 3 bases; nucleotides outside the gene matches: 7. In DNA, the CDR3 is TGCAGCGTTGACCCCGGACAGGGGACAACAGATACGCAGTATTTT. It codes for CSVDPGQGTTDTQYF.